This T cell receptor beta chain was obtained from a study of beta chain features in type 1 diabetes. Expressed TCRB transcripts were sequenced, since all the RNA that had been isolated was reverse transcribed. Some clones are missing from TCRdb's copy, which holds only in-frame ones; the method was immunoSEQ multiplex PCR. The sample lists tens of thousands of clones; approximately 61% were seen once. About this clone itself: No antigen is known for it.

Study conclusions and caveats: Researchers cautioned that cDNA sequencing could over-represent cells with high TCR expression. Unsettled here was the matter of whether HLA type influences TCRB rearrangement. Researchers report that Type 1 diabetes patients had moderately but significantly shorter TCRB CDR3s across all four CD4+ subsets.

Germline CDR1 and CDR2: SNHLY and FYNNEI. The CDR3 contains 13 residues. The V gene lost 8 bases and the J gene lost 1 base, with 11 bases spanning the gap. Material: Tregs from blood. J is TRBJ2-5 and V is TRBV2; a weak D match, TRBD2 (5 bases). The clonotype originates from a young man with type 1 diabetes. Some clones in this sample may be carry-over from other donors' samples. The DNA of the CDR3 is TGTGCCAGCGGCCGGGGAGTCCAAGAGACCCAGTACTTC. Encoded protein: CASGRGVQETQYF.